This T cell receptor beta chain was documented in a study of T cells in Graves' hyperthyroidism and ophthalmopathy. Study in general: The authors collected peripheral blood at initial diagnosis, before any treatment.

Study results and limitations: Blood also contained most expanded thyroid clonotypes above 0.001.

Calling Graves' hyperthyroidism stable meant ophthalmopathy did not progress within 18 months. Diagnoses rested on clinical symptoms, serum thyroxine and TRAb, thyroid ultrasound and orbital computed tomography. The CDR3 sequence is 15 residues long. Germline lookup yields CDR1 MNHNS and CDR2 SASEGT. Between the trimmed V and J ends, which lost 4 bases and 0 bases, there was a span of 13 bases. This clonotype was seen repeatedly, ten times or more. Antigen: not known. Using RNA transcripts as the source, TCR beta CDR3 regions were amplified. HTBI primers were the set used in a first-round RT-PCR of the TCR CDR3. MiXCR, run by TCRdb on the multiplex PCR reads, gives a single entry per CDR3 protein. The sample carries about 560,000 distinct CDR3 sequences, around 16% recorded once.

The sample was blood. J is TRBJ2-7 and V is TRBV6-1, with D maybe TRBD1 (6 bases). This clonotype originated in a woman under 40 with Graves' hyperthyroidism. The CDR3 spells CASSGGTDSSYEQYF. DNA for the CDR3: TGTGCCAGCAGTGGAGGGACGGACAGCTCCTACGAGCAGTACTTC.